The entry below gives a single T cell receptor beta chain sequence along with its context. The antigen is undetermined. V shed 4 bases and J 6 bases; nucleotides not matched to a gene: 5. Germline loops: CDR1 KGHDR, CDR2 SFDVKD. This CDR3 is 14 amino acids long. These data belong to a study of T cell responses to AZD1222 COVID-19 vaccine. Across the whole study: The analysis combined second doses at about 4 or about 12 weeks. Study-level findings and limits: The reported proportion of spike-specific TCRs targeting unmutated variant regions was nearly half.

Repertoires were generated with immunoSEQ multiplex PCR, while TCRdb's copy carries only in-frame clones and drops some. The sample lists about 150,000 clones, roughly 90% occurring once. The chain joins TRBV24-1 to TRBJ1-1; 9 bases are shared with TRBD1. The sequence was collected from an adult in good health. Material: peripheral blood, obtained on day 0 of AZD1222 vaccination. The CDR3 spells CATSEPRTGAEAFF. Written as DNA, the CDR3 is TGTGCCACCAGTGAGCCTAGGACAGGGGCTGAAGCTTTCTTT.